One sample yielded the 27 T cell receptor beta chains listed below, sequenced in a study of cytomegalovirus exposure and HLA in healthy donors. Primers for the PCR totalled 60 Vbeta and 13 Jbeta. This table comes from immunoSEQ multiplex PCR, and its TCRdb copy is limited to in-frame clones, with some not included. The sample has tens of thousands of clones, approximately 79% seen once. The sequenced material came from PBMCs. All receptors derive from a woman under 30 in good health and CMV-seropositive.

The J gene is TRBJ2-7, the V gene TRBV7-3, with a possible D match to TRBD1 (6 bases). V lost 5 bases to trimming and J lost 5 bases, with 19 bases between them. Germline CDR1 and CDR2: SGHTA and FQGTGA. The CDR3 is 15 residues long. The CDR3 is CASSDGPRGMNEQYF. CDR3 sequence (DNA): TGTGCCAGCAGCGACGGGCCGAGGGGGATGAACGAGCAGTACTTC.

V usage is TRBV6-5 and J usage is TRBJ2-7, with D perhaps matching TRBD1 (5 bases). Germline V gene data show CDR1 as MNHEY and CDR2 as SVGAGI. This CDR3 contains 14 residues. V lost 5 bases and J 9 bases, leaving 20 bases between the germline ends. CDR3 DNA sequence: TGTGCCAGCAGTCTCCGGACACCCCTTGTGAGGCAGTACTTC. This codes for CASSLRTPLVRQYF.

The CDR3 DNA sequence: TGTGCCAGCAGCTTACCGGGACAGGGGATTATCGCGAACACCGGGGAGCTGTTTTTT. Translating gives CASSLPGQGIIANTGELFF. The chain uses TRBV7-8 and TRBJ2-2, with 10 bases matching TRBD1. The CDR3 loop spans 19 amino acids. The germline V gene has CDR1 SGHVS and CDR2 FQNEAQ. The trim removed 2 bases at V and 0 bases at J, leaving 9 bases unmatched.

CDR3 amino acids: CASSLGARDSVYEQYF. The CDR3 DNA follows: TGTGCCAGCAGCTTGGGGGCCAGGGATTCAGTATACGAGCAGTACTTC. The V and J genes are TRBV5-5 and TRBJ2-7; D may be TRBD1 (5 bases). Trimming shortened V by 0 bases and J by 4 bases, and 17 bases separated the two germline ends. Germline CDR1 and CDR2: SGHKS and YYEKEE (reference sequence). The CDR3 totals 16 residues.

The chain combines TRBV30 with TRBJ1-5; perhaps TRBD1 as D (5 bases). The ends were cut back, 0 bases at V and 7 bases at J, with 22 bases in the middle. Germline V gene sequence: CDR1 GTSNPN, CDR2 SVGIG (reference sequence). This CDR3 has 17 residues. The CDR3 loop is CAWSVRNQAGRAQPQHF. DNA for the CDR3: TGTGCCTGGAGTGTACGAAACCAGGCAGGGCGAGCCCAGCCCCAGCATTTT.

The rearrangement joins TRBV19 to TRBJ2-6; 9 bases match TRBD1. CDR1 is LNHDA and CDR2 is SQIVND in the germline V gene (reference sequence). V lost 4 bases, J lost 0 bases, and 4 bases stayed unmatched. The CDR3 has 17 residues. CDR3 DNA sequence: TGTGCCAGTAGTAGGGACAGGGAGAACTCTGGGGCCAACGTCCTGACTTTC. Translated: CASSRDRENSGANVLTF.

The rearrangement joins TRBV18 to TRBJ1-1; possibly TRBD1 for D (5 bases). This CDR3 has 16 residues. CDR1 KGHSH and CDR2 LQKENI come from the germline V gene. Trimming stripped 2 bases from V and 0 bases from J, with 13 bases between. The CDR3, as DNA: TGTGCCAGCTCACCAACGAGACAGACCATGAACACTGAAGCTTTCTTT. This sequence encodes CASSPTRQTMNTEAFF.

The chain carries TRBV7-2 and TRBJ2-5; weak D call: TRBD1 (6 bases). V shed 5 bases and J shed 5 bases, with 18 bases lying between them. CDR3 length: 15 amino acids. Germline V gene data show CDR1 as SGHTA and CDR2 as FQGNSA. The CDR3 is CASSQAVPRGETQYF. DNA of the CDR3: TGTGCCAGCAGCCAAGCGGTCCCAAGGGGGGAGACCCAGTACTTC.

The chain couples TRBV2 to TRBJ2-3; D might be TRBD2 (5 bases). The CDR3 consists of 14 residues. Germline lookup yields CDR1 SNHLY and CDR2 FYNNEI. The V and J ends lost 6 bases and 6 bases respectively, with 16 bases between them. The CDR3 DNA reads TGTGCCAGCAGAGAGGGCTCAAATCATGATACGCAGTATTTT. Translated: CASREGSNHDTQYF.

The V and J genes are TRBV7-9 and TRBJ2-2, with 10 bases that match TRBD1. Looked up from germline, CDR1 is SEHNR and CDR2 is FQNEAQ (reference sequence). This CDR3 contains 16 residues. Unmatched junction bases numbered 9, after V lost 5 bases and J lost 6 bases. In DNA, the CDR3 is TGTGCCAGCAGCCATTCCCGGACAGGGGGTGCCGGGGAGCTGTTTTTT. Translation gives CASSHSRTGGAGELFF.

The chain links TRBV7-2 to TRBJ2-7, with 13 bases matching TRBD2. The V gene end was trimmed by 0 bases and the J gene end by 2 bases; junction bases not matched to a gene: 1. The germline V gene has CDR1 SGHTA and CDR2 FQGNSA. CDR3 size: 16 residues. Here the CDR3 DNA reads TGTGCCAGCAGCTTAGCGGGGACTAGCGGGGCCTACGAGCAGTACTTC. Amino acid sequence: CASSLAGTSGAYEQYF.

This chain connects TRBV19 to TRBJ1-2; TRBD1 matches 9 bases. Germline-derived CDR1 and CDR2 are LNHDA and SQIVND (reference sequence). The CDR3 runs 14 residues. V was clipped by 6 bases and J by 7 bases; unmatched bases: 9. The CDR3 nucleotides read TGTGCCAGTAGCCTCCCGGACAGGGGCTCTGGCTACACCTTC. Translated: CASSLPDRGSGYTF.

In this sample, this clone turned up a few times. The gene calls are TRBV6-5 and TRBJ1-3, with 7 bases lining up with TRBD1. The CDR3 length is 16 residues. J gave up 4 bases and V 0 bases, and 6 bases lay outside the gene matches. CDR1 and CDR2 from the germline V gene are MNHEY and SVGAGI. CDR3 bases: TGTGCCAGCAGTTACTCCCAACAGGGGCTGGGAAACACCATATATTTT. Translating it yields CASSYSQQGLGNTIYF.

The chain has TRBV6-5 and TRBJ2-7; D is unresolved. The CDR3 covers 14 residues. Trimming cost V 2 bases and J 0 bases, with 8 bases left between them. Germline V CDR1 and CDR2: MNHEY, SVGAGI. The CDR3 sequence is CASSYDGSSYEQYF. The CDR3 DNA sequence: TGTGCCAGCAGTTACGATGGCAGCTCCTACGAGCAGTACTTC.

The rearrangement joins TRBV4-1 to TRBJ2-3; 7 bases are a match to TRBD2. This CDR3 contains 19 residues. Germline CDR1 reads MGHRA; CDR2 reads YSYEKL. Trimming took 0 bases from V and 3 from J; bases not matched to a gene: 15. CDR3: CASSQDRTPSGLRTDTQYF. As DNA, the CDR3 is TGCGCCAGCAGCCAAGATAGGACCCCTAGCGGCCTAAGAACAGATACGCAGTATTTT.

This chain connects TRBV4-3 to TRBJ2-3, with TRBD2 matching over 9 bases. The length of the CDR3 is 15 residues. V was clipped by 5 bases and J by 2 bases; unmatched bases: 5. Germline V gene sequence: CDR1 LGHNA, CDR2 YSLEER. For the CDR3, the DNA is TGCGCCAGCAGCGGGCTAGCGGGGAACACAGATACGCAGTATTTT. Protein sequence: CASSGLAGNTDTQYF.

The chain carries TRBV27 and TRBJ1-5; 9 positions match TRBD1. Trimming cost V 2 bases and J 7 bases; bases outside gene matches: 9. CDR1 and CDR2 (germline): MNHEY, SMNVEV (reference sequence). This CDR3 has 16 amino acids. CDR3 in amino acids: CASSLNPGQGVQPQHF. The DNA of the CDR3 is TGTGCCAGCAGTTTAAATCCGGGACAGGGAGTGCAGCCCCAGCATTTT.

The rearrangement joins TRBV7-9 to TRBJ2-5; possibly TRBD1 for D (6 bases). This CDR3 spans 16 amino acids. Germline CDR1 SEHNR, CDR2 FQNEAQ (reference sequence). Trimming removed 3 bases from V and 2 bases from J, with 16 bases in between. The CDR3 DNA is TGTGCCAGCAGCTTTACGGCAGGGGAGAATCAAGAGACCCAGTACTTC. This translates into CASSFTAGENQETQYF.

A remark on this clone: The junction differs from germline at one of its ends, possibly a read error. J is TRBJ2-5 and V is TRBV7-9, with TRBD2 identical over 11 bases. CDR1 and CDR2 from the germline V gene are SEHNR and FQNEAQ (reference sequence). The length of the CDR3 is 17 residues. CDR3 sequence: CSSSFALLAGVQETQYF. The CDR3 bases are TGTTCCAGCAGCTTCGCCCTACTAGCGGGAGTCCAAGAGACCCAGTACTTC.

V is TRBV19 and J is TRBJ2-5, with 9 bases that match TRBD2. Germline assignment: CDR1 LNHDA and CDR2 SQIVND (reference sequence). The CDR3 length is 14 residues. The V segment lost 5 bases and the J segment 5 bases; nucleotides outside the gene matches: 6. The CDR3 loop is CASSPGLAGETQYF. CDR3 coding DNA: TGTGCCAGTAGTCCGGGACTAGCAGGGGAGACCCAGTACTTC.

The CDR3 DNA is TGTGCCTGGAGTGTGGCGGGACTTCCGAACACTGAAGCTTTCTTT. Translating it yields CAWSVAGLPNTEAFF. The V and J genes are TRBV30 and TRBJ1-1; possibly TRBD1 for D (5 bases). The CDR3 contains 15 residues. V was cut by 0 bases and J by 1 base, with 12 bases left in between. Germline V gene sequence: CDR1 GTSNPN, CDR2 SVGIG (reference sequence).

Notes on this clone: Other DNA sequences in this sample translate to the same CDR3. The chain carries TRBV9 and TRBJ2-2; 8 bases map to TRBD1. This CDR3 is 15 amino acids long. Trimming removed 1 base from V and 4 bases from J; junction bases left unmatched: 3. Germline V gene lookup returns CDR1 SGDLS and CDR2 YYNGEE. The CDR3 DNA reads as TGTGCCAGCAGCGTACAGGGGGCTAGCACCGGGGAGCTGTTTTTT. This sequence encodes CASSVQGASTGELFF.

The chain uses TRBV7-6 and TRBJ1-1, with D perhaps TRBD1 (6 bases). Germline V gene sequence: CDR1 SGHVS, CDR2 FNYEAQ. The length of the CDR3 is 12 residues. V lost 1 base and J 10 bases, leaving 10 bases between the germline ends. As DNA, the CDR3 is TGTGCCAGCAGCTTAGATGGGGGCAGAGCTTTCTTT. It yields the protein CASSLDGGRAFF. Based on the CDR3 plus reference TRBV7-6 and TRBJ1-1, the full variable domain is GAGVSQSPRYKVTKRGQDVALRCDPISGHVSLYWYRQALGQGPEFLTYFNYEAQQDKSGLPNDRFSAERPEGSISTLTIQRTEQRDSAMYRCASSLDGGRAFFGQGTRLTVV.

This chain joins TRBV5-1 and TRBJ1-1; 11 bases agree with TRBD1. Trimming took 4 bases from V and 3 from J; bases not matched to a gene: 11. CDR1 SGHRS and CDR2 YFSETQ come from the germline V gene. There are 17 residues in the CDR3. CDR3 region: CASSRGPGDRGDTEAFF. DNA for the CDR3: TGCGCCAGCAGCCGGGGCCCGGGGGACAGGGGGGACACTGAAGCTTTCTTT. The entire variable domain, with the rest obtained from reference TRBV5-1 and TRBJ1-1, is as follows: KAGVTQTPRYLIKTRGQQVTLSCSPISGHRSVSWYQQTPGQGLQFLFEYFSETQRNKGNFPGRFSGRQFSNSRSEMNVSTLELGDSALYLCASSRGPGDRGDTEAFFGQGTRLTVV.

The rearrangement links TRBV4-3 to TRBJ2-3; the match to TRBD2 covers 15 bases. The CDR3 covers 20 residues. CDR1 is LGHNA, CDR2 YSLEER, per germline. The J segment lost 6 bases and the V segment lost 3 bases, leaving 16 bases of the junction unmatched. DNA for the CDR3: TGCGCCAGCAGCCAGGGACTAGCGGGGGGCCCGGAACACCCGCCTGATACGCAGTATTTT. It yields the protein CASSQGLAGGPEHPPDTQYF.

The chain links TRBV2 to TRBJ2-5, with D perhaps TRBD2 (5 bases). Germline assignment: CDR1 SNHLY and CDR2 FYNNEI. Deletions cut 7 bases from V and 2 bases from J, with 11 bases between. The CDR3 has 13 amino acids. The CDR3 DNA reads as TGTGCCAGCAACGGGATCAGTCAAGAGACCCAGTACTTC. This translates into CASNGISQETQYF.

This clone was recorded a few times. J is TRBJ2-1 and V is TRBV6-6; D is unresolved. The CDR3 covers 12 residues. Looked up from germline, CDR1 is MNHNY and CDR2 is SVGAGI (reference sequence). Trimming took 2 bases from V and 8 from J, leaving 7 bases between them. CDR3 nucleotides: TGTGCCAGCAGTTACAACCAGGATGAGCAGTTCTTC. It translates to CASSYNQDEQFF.